The 32 T cell receptor beta chains below all came from one sample that was sequenced in a study of blood T cells in healthy people across ages. With a J-beta primer mix and a sample-barcoded 5' primer, a second PCR ran roughly 6 to 12 cycles. TCRdb ran MiXCR on the 5' RACE reads and lists one entry per CDR3 protein. Of some 1.4 million distinct CDR3 sequences detected, 35% to 45% appear once; the ten largest clones hold approximately 7.9%. Sequencing was done on a sample of blood. The source of these receptors is a woman aged 18-29 years in good health.

V is TRBV24-1 and J is TRBJ2-1, with D possibly matching TRBD2 (6 bases). CDR3 length: 14 residues. Trimming took 1 base from V and 10 from J, leaving 13 bases between them. The germline V gene has CDR1 KGHDR and CDR2 SFDVKD. The CDR3 nucleotides read TGTGCCACCAGTGATTTTGGCGGGACGGACGAGCAGTTCTTC. Translating gives CATSDFGGTDEQFF.

Of note for this clonotype: At one boundary the junction diverges from the germline segment, which might be a read error. Here the CDR3 DNA reads TGCAGTGCTAGGTCCCCAGGGACTGGGGGAAACAATGAGCAGTTATTC. It encodes CSARSPGTGGNNEQLF. This sequence joins TRBV20-1 and TRBJ2-1; the D gene is possibly TRBD2 (6 bases). This CDR3 has 16 residues. Germline CDR1 DFQATT, CDR2 SNEGSKA (reference sequence).

This clonotype has just one count. This chain links TRBV20-1 with TRBJ2-5; D call uncertain. The V end lost 0 bases, the J end lost 1 base, and 12 bases lay between the germline ends. Per germline, CDR1 DFQATT and CDR2 SNEGSKA (reference sequence). The CDR3 is 15 amino acids. The CDR3 is CSARDLLQIQETQYF. The CDR3 coding sequence is TGCAGTGCTAGAGATTTATTACAGATCCAAGAGACCCAGTACTTC.

The chain is built from TRBV5-1 and TRBJ2-1; 10 nucleotides align to TRBD1. Germline loops: CDR1 SGHRS, CDR2 YFSETQ. After removal of 2 bases from V and 8 bases from J, the junction contained 7 bases not matched to a gene. The CDR3 covers 15 residues. The CDR3 DNA is TGCGCCAGCAGCTTTGGGACAGGGGAAAGGGATGAGCAGTTCTTC. Translated, it gives CASSFGTGERDEQFF.

The chain carries TRBV5-1 and TRBJ1-2; D is possibly TRBD1 (6 bases). The V gene's germline CDR1 is SGHRS and CDR2 YFSETQ. This CDR3 region has 13 residues. Trimming cost V 2 bases and J 6 bases, with 11 bases left between them. In nucleotides, the CDR3 is TGCGCCAGCAGCTTCGGACAGACAAATGGCTACACCTTC. Translation: CASSFGQTNGYTF.

The sample holds a few counts of this clonotype. The rearrangement uses TRBV20-1 and TRBJ2-3; TRBD2 matches 10 bases. The V segment lost 4 bases and the J segment 2 bases; nucleotides outside the gene matches: 9. The CDR3 has 16 residues. The germline gives CDR1 DFQATT, CDR2 SNEGSKA (reference sequence). In nucleotides, the CDR3 is TGCAGTGCTACCGATAGAGCGGGGGGGCTCACAGATACGCAGTATTTT. This gives the protein CSATDRAGGLTDTQYF.

This clonotype was observed at least ten times. This chain uses TRBV12-3 or TRBV12-4 with TRBJ2-4; 11 bases match TRBD2. Unmatched junction bases numbered 5, after V lost 5 bases and J lost 5 bases. There are 15 residues in the CDR3. The CDR3 protein is CASSLGLAAENIQYF. For the CDR3, the DNA is TGTGCCAGCAGTCTGGGACTAGCGGCGGAAAACATTCAGTACTTC.

This clonotype was counted only a few times. The chain recombines TRBV11-2 with TRBJ2-3; 14 bases match TRBD2. The germline CDR1 and CDR2 sequences are SGHAT and FQNNGV. The CDR3 totals 18 residues. V was clipped by 5 bases and J by 0 bases; unmatched bases: 7. DNA of the CDR3: TGTGCCAGCAGCCTGGGACTAGCGGGGGCCACGAGCACAGATACGCAGTATTTT. Translated: CASSLGLAGATSTDTQYF.

Only a few counts were recorded for this clonotype. The chain uses TRBV24-1 and TRBJ2-1; possibly TRBD1 for D (6 bases). The CDR3 totals 15 residues. V was pared by 6 bases and J by 4 bases, with 15 bases between. The V gene's germline CDR1 is KGHDR and CDR2 SFDVKD. CDR3 protein: CATSSPWTEYNEQFF. CDR3 DNA sequence: TGTGCCACCAGTTCCCCCTGGACAGAGTACAATGAGCAGTTCTTC.

The J gene is TRBJ2-7, the V gene TRBV2; D is perhaps TRBD2 (7 bases). Germline V gene lookup returns CDR1 SNHLY and CDR2 FYNNEI. The ends were cut back, 6 bases at V and 3 bases at J, with 24 bases in the middle. CDR3 length equals 17 residues. The CDR3: CASRLHHSGGTGYEQYF. The CDR3 nucleotides read TGTGCCAGCAGACTCCATCATTCGGGGGGCACGGGCTACGAGCAGTACTTC. Filled out from reference TRBV2 and TRBJ2-7, the complete variable domain reads EPEVTQTPSHQVTQMGQEVILRCVPISNHLYFYWYRQILGQKVEFLVSFYNNEISEKSEIFDDQFSVERPDGSNFTLKIRSTKLEDSAMYFCASRLHHSGGTGYEQYFGPGTRLTVT.

The chain recombines TRBV7-9 with TRBJ1-1; D ambiguous. The CDR3 is made up of 15 amino acids. CDR1 is SEHNR, CDR2 FQNEAQ, per germline (reference sequence). The V end was cut by 0 bases, the J end by 0 bases, with 8 bases between. CDR3 DNA sequence: TGTGCCAGCAGCTTAGCGCAGGTGGTGAACACTGAAGCTTTCTTT. Protein product: CASSLAQVVNTEAFF.

V gene TRBV12-3 or TRBV12-4 combines with J gene TRBJ2-7, with D perhaps matching TRBD2 (5 bases). The CDR3 runs 14 residues. V lost 7 bases and J lost 3, with 16 bases in between. CDR3 coding DNA: TGTGCCAGCAACGACCACACGGGGAACTACGAGCAGTACTTC. As protein: CASNDHTGNYEQYF.

This chain uses TRBV7-3 with TRBJ1-6; 9 bases are shared with TRBD1. The V segment lost 3 bases and the J segment 12 bases; nucleotides outside the gene matches: 9. The CDR3 covers 15 residues. Germline assignment: CDR1 SGHTA and CDR2 FQGTGA. This chain's CDR3 is CASSFSPGQGVPLHF. The CDR3 DNA sequence: TGTGCCAGCAGCTTTTCGCCGGGACAGGGTGTACCCCTCCACTTT.

The chain uses TRBV5-1 and TRBJ2-5; 8 bases are a match to TRBD2. The CDR3 has 15 amino acids. The germline V gene has CDR1 SGHRS and CDR2 YFSETQ. After removal of 4 bases from V and 4 bases from J, the junction contained 9 bases not matched to a gene. The CDR3 DNA is TGCGCCAGCAGCGGTAGCGGGACCGGCAGAGAGACCCAGTACTTC. This codes for CASSGSGTGRETQYF.

The rearrangement uses TRBV19 and TRBJ1-1; 7 nucleotides line up with TRBD1. Germline CDR1 is LNHDA and CDR2 is SQIVND (reference sequence). This CDR3 region has 14 residues. V lost 3 bases and J lost 4; bases outside the gene matches: 5. As DNA, the CDR3 is TGTGCCAGTAGTATGGGGTCAGGGGGCACTGAAGCTTTCTTT. Translated: CASSMGSGGTEAFF.

This clonotype was found many times. V usage is TRBV6-5 and J usage is TRBJ1-2, with 7 positions matching TRBD1. CDR1 and CDR2 (germline): MNHEY, SVGAGI. With 4 bases clipped from V and 5 bases from J, the junction kept 19 bases outside the gene matches. CDR3 size: 18 residues. The CDR3 nucleotides read TGTGCCAGCAGTTCCTCGGATGCACAGGGGCCACACTCTTATGGCTACACCTTC. This translates into CASSSSDAQGPHSYGYTF.

The sample holds a few counts of this clonotype. The genes are TRBV12-3 or TRBV12-4 and TRBJ1-1; 10 bases match TRBD1. CDR3 length: 16 amino acids. V was pared by 5 bases and J by 5 bases, with 11 bases of the junction left unmatched. The CDR3 sequence is CASSPGQGVFGTEAFF. CDR3 bases: TGTGCCAGCAGTCCCGGACAGGGGGTATTTGGGACTGAAGCTTTCTTT.

This sequence joins TRBV27 and TRBJ1-1; D is undetermined. V was clipped by 0 bases and J by 8 bases, with 13 bases between them. Germline V gene sequence: CDR1 MNHEY, CDR2 SMNVEV (reference sequence). This CDR3 spans 14 amino acids. CDR3 in DNA: TGTGCCAGCAGTTTATCGACTCAGACACTGGAAGCTTTCTTT. Protein sequence: CASSLSTQTLEAFF.

V gene TRBV27 combines with J gene TRBJ1-2, with 7 bases lining up with TRBD1. The germline V gene has CDR1 MNHEY and CDR2 SMNVEV (reference sequence). This CDR3 contains 13 residues. The J segment lost 7 bases and the V segment lost 6 bases, leaving 8 bases of the junction unmatched. As DNA, the CDR3 is TGTGCCAGCAGGGATCAGGGGGGGGGTGGCTACACCTTC. As protein: CASRDQGGGGYTF.

The chain combines TRBV12-3 or TRBV12-4 with TRBJ2-3; D is unresolved. The CDR3 consists of 12 residues. The V end lost 3 bases, the J end lost 11 bases, and 12 bases lay between the germline ends. The CDR3: CASSLCADVQYF. DNA of the CDR3: TGTGCCAGCAGTTTGTGCGCAGATGTGCAGTATTTT.

The genes are TRBV20-1 and TRBJ2-1; 13 bases align to TRBD2. The germline gives CDR1 DFQATT, CDR2 SNEGSKA (reference sequence). V shed 0 bases and J 7 bases; nucleotides not matched to a gene: 6. This CDR3 is built from 16 residues. In nucleotides, the CDR3 is TGCAGTGCTAGAGACCTTACTAGCGGGAGGGAAAATGAGCAGTTCTTC. Its protein is CSARDLTSGRENEQFF.

This clonotype was picked up a small number of times. The chain joins TRBV10-3 to TRBJ1-1; D unclear. The CDR3 length is 12 residues. CDR1 is ENHRY and CDR2 is SYGVKD in the germline V gene. V lost 2 bases and J lost 0, with 1 base in between. CDR3 in amino acids: CAISEVNTEAFF. CDR3 DNA: TGTGCCATCAGTGAGGTGAACACTGAAGCTTTCTTT.

This sequence joins TRBV7-9 and TRBJ1-6; D remains unclear. CDR1 is SEHNR, CDR2 FQNEAQ, per germline (reference sequence). V dropped 4 bases and J dropped 7 bases, with 11 bases sitting between them. This CDR3 comprises 14 residues. CDR3 in DNA: TGTGCCAGCAGCTGGGCAGCTAACAATTCACCCCTCCACTTT. Its translation: CASSWAANNSPLHF.

Written as DNA, the CDR3 is TGCGCCAGCAGAGCACTAGCGGGGTACGAGCAGTACTTC. Its protein product is CASRALAGYEQYF. The rearrangement links TRBV5-1 to TRBJ2-7, with 10 bases that match TRBD2. Looked up from germline, CDR1 is SGHRS and CDR2 is YFSETQ. The CDR3 is 13 amino acids. Trimming took 5 bases from V and 4 from J; bases not matched to a gene: 3. Looking up the rest from reference TRBV5-1 and TRBJ2-7 gives the full variable domain: KAGVTQTPRYLIKTRGQQVTLSCSPISGHRSVSWYQQTPGQGLQFLFEYFSETQRNKGNFPGRFSGRQFSNSRSEMNVSTLELGDSALYLCASRALAGYEQYFGPGTRLTVT.

This clonotype has only one observation. The rearrangement joins TRBV5-1 to TRBJ2-3, with 8 bases identical to TRBD2. V gave up 5 bases and J gave up 4 bases; unmatched junction bases: 15. The CDR3 has 17 amino acids. Germline V gene lookup returns CDR1 SGHRS and CDR2 YFSETQ. The DNA for the CDR3 is TGCGCCAGCAGTTACTACGGCACGGGGGGGCTTGCAGATACGCAGTATTTT. This gives the protein CASSYYGTGGLADTQYF.

For this clonotype: The junction and the germline gene differ at one end; a read error may be behind it. This chain connects TRBV28 to TRBJ1-5; D remains ambiguous. Germline V gives CDR1 MDHEN, CDR2 SYDVKM. This CDR3 is built from 15 residues. In nucleotides, the CDR3 is TGTGTCAGCAGCTTACCAACACCGCTAGGTCGGCCCCAGCATTTT. Its protein product is CVSSLPTPLGRPQHF.

The genes are TRBV7-2 and TRBJ2-1; the D gene could be TRBD1 or TRBD2 (5 bases each). The V gene lost 4 bases and the J gene lost 4 bases, with 17 bases spanning the gap. The germline CDR1 and CDR2 sequences are SGHTA and FQGNSA. CDR3 size: 16 residues. CDR3 region: CASSSVRDLRYNEQFF. CDR3 nucleotide sequence: TGTGCCAGCAGCTCCGTCCGGGACCTAAGATACAATGAGCAGTTCTTC. The whole variable domain, filled in from reference TRBV7-2 and TRBJ2-1, reads GAGVSQSPSNKVTEKGKDVELRCDPISGHTALYWYRQSLGQGLEFLIYFQGNSAPDKSGLPSDRFSAERTGGSVSTLTIQRTQQEDSAVYLCASSSVRDLRYNEQFFGPGTRLTVL.

This clonotype has just a few counts. V gene TRBV12-3 or TRBV12-4 combines with J gene TRBJ2-5; tentatively, D is TRBD1 or TRBD2 (5 bases each). This CDR3 has 15 residues. V was trimmed by 2 bases and J by 2 bases, leaving 12 bases between them. The CDR3 is CASSLMAGTQETQYF. CDR3 coding DNA: TGTGCCAGCAGTTTAATGGCAGGGACGCAAGAGACCCAGTACTTC.

V is TRBV23-1 and J is TRBJ2-7, with D perhaps matching TRBD1 (5 bases). Being an ORF, TRBV23-1 has a function that is uncertain. Trimming removed 0 bases from V and 3 bases from J, with 21 bases in between. The CDR3 extends over 18 amino acids. The CDR3 is CASSQSPQAPVCYYEQYF. The CDR3 DNA reads as TGCGCCAGCAGTCAATCTCCACAGGCCCCGGTTTGCTACTACGAGCAGTACTTC.

DNA for the CDR3: TGTGCCAACAGCGGGCGGGAACATACGCAGTATTTT. Its protein product is CANSGREHTQYF. This sequence joins TRBV2 and TRBJ2-3, with D possibly TRBD2 on 6 matching bases. The length of the CDR3 is 12 residues. V gave up 10 bases and J gave up 7 bases, with 15 bases separating them. CDR1 is SNHLY, CDR2 FYNNEI, per germline.

Comment on this clonotype: A much bigger clone sits one base away, suggesting this may be a read error. The rearrangement joins TRBV10-3 to TRBJ2-7; the D gene is possibly TRBD2 (5 bases). V was cut by 4 bases and J by 7 bases, with 11 bases left in between. There are 12 residues in the CDR3. Per the germline V gene, CDR1 is ENHRY and CDR2 is SYGVKD. The CDR3 region has the DNA TGTGCCATCAGTGTTGAGGGCGGTGAGCAGTACTTC. It is translated as CAISVEGGEQYF.

This clonotype was found a few times. The chain employs TRBV13 and TRBJ2-1; 8 nucleotides match TRBD2. Germline V gene sequence: CDR1 PRHDT, CDR2 FYEKMQ (reference sequence). The trim removed 0 bases at V and 9 bases at J, leaving 4 bases unmatched. The CDR3 loop spans 14 amino acids. The CDR3 bases are TGTGCCAGCAGCTTAGGCGGGGGGGACTTTGAGCAGTTCTTC. Translation: CASSLGGGDFEQFF.